These 21 T cell receptor beta chains came from one sample sequenced in a study of blood T cell repertoires in COVID-19. The method was immunoSEQ multiplex PCR; TCRdb's version includes in-frame clones alone and lacks a portion of them. The repertoire holds under 200,000 clones, with approximately 90% as singletons. The sequencing input was peripheral blood. These receptors came from a man in his forties or fifties with active or convalescent COVID-19.

The V and J genes are TRBV5-6 and TRBJ1-3; no clear D. This CDR3 has 16 residues. V lost 0 bases and J lost 0, with 10 bases in between. The germline gives CDR1 SGHDT, CDR2 YYEEEE. The CDR3 loop is CASSLGQAPSGNTIYF. CDR3 bases: TGTGCCAGCAGCTTGGGCCAGGCCCCCTCTGGAAACACCATATATTTT.

This chain uses TRBV4-1 with TRBJ2-3; the match to TRBD2 covers 8 bases. Germline CDR1 MGHRA, CDR2 YSYEKL. The CDR3 spans 15 residues. Trimming at V came to 3 bases and at J to 7 bases, leaving 9 bases not matched to a gene. CDR3 residues: CASSHNSGAQNTQYF. CDR3 coding DNA: TGCGCCAGCAGCCATAATAGCGGGGCACAGAATACGCAGTATTTT.

This chain connects TRBV19 to TRBJ1-5, with a weak D call TRBD1 (5 bases). The CDR3 length is 13 residues. The V and J ends lost 5 bases and 3 bases respectively, with 8 bases between them. In germline, CDR1 is LNHDA, CDR2 SQIVND (reference sequence). The CDR3 here is CASSPTVNQPQHF. CDR3 coding DNA: TGTGCCAGTAGTCCGACAGTCAATCAGCCCCAGCATTTT.

The rearrangement joins TRBV5-1 to TRBJ2-7; 9 bases match TRBD1. J lost 0 bases, V lost 3 bases, and 13 bases had no gene match. The CDR3 has 18 amino acids. Germline CDR1 SGHRS, CDR2 YFSETQ. The DNA of the CDR3 is TGCGCCAGCAGCTGGCCCTCACCGGGACAGGGATTCTCCTACGAGCAGTACTTC. This gives the protein CASSWPSPGQGFSYEQYF.

The chain is built from TRBV18 and TRBJ1-1; maybe TRBD1 (6 bases). The CDR3 runs 16 residues. Trimming left V 5 bases short and J 1 base short, with 17 bases between. The V gene's germline CDR1 is KGHSH and CDR2 LQKENI. The DNA of the CDR3 is TGTGCCAGCTCAAGGCTCCAAAGACAGGAGAACACTGAAGCTTTCTTT. Translation gives CASSRLQRQENTEAFF.

The chain uses TRBV5-1 and TRBJ2-3, with 13 bases lining up with TRBD2. CDR1 is SGHRS, CDR2 YFSETQ, per germline. The V gene end was trimmed by 2 bases and the J gene end by 4 bases; junction bases not matched to a gene: 1. This CDR3 is 15 amino acids long. The CDR3 coding sequence is TGCGCCAGCAGCTTTACTAGCGGGAGGGCAGATACGCAGTATTTT. Protein: CASSFTSGRADTQYF.

J is TRBJ1-2 and V is TRBV9; 10 nucleotides match TRBD1. Germline CDR1 SGDLS, CDR2 YYNGEE. V gave up 3 bases and J gave up 1 base; unmatched junction bases: 9. There are 17 residues in the CDR3. The CDR3 reads CASSESPDRGHNYGYTF. Here the CDR3 DNA reads TGTGCCAGCAGCGAGTCCCCAGACAGGGGGCATAACTATGGCTACACCTTC.

The rearrangement joins TRBV7-9 to TRBJ2-1, with 11 positions matching TRBD2. CDR1 and CDR2 from the germline V gene are SEHNR and FQNEAQ (reference sequence). V shed 3 bases, J shed 10 bases, and the junction held 11 bases outside the gene matches. The CDR3 has 16 residues. This CDR3 reads CASSLSSLAGAREQFF. CDR3 sequence (DNA): TGTGCCAGCAGCTTGAGTTCACTAGCGGGAGCTCGCGAGCAGTTCTTC.

The J gene is TRBJ2-7, the V gene TRBV7-2; D perhaps matches TRBD1 (7 bases). CDR3 length: 13 residues. Germline CDR1 SGHTA, CDR2 FQGNSA. Trimming removed 1 base at V and 7 bases at J, with 11 bases between. CDR3: CASSLVTGREQYF. CDR3 coding DNA: TGTGCCAGCAGCTTAGTGACAGGGAGGGAGCAGTACTTC.

This chain uses TRBV11-3 with TRBJ2-7; 8 bases are shared with TRBD1. This CDR3 comprises 13 residues. The V segment lost 5 bases and the J segment 6 bases; nucleotides outside the gene matches: 6. The germline V gene encodes CDR1 SGHNT and CDR2 YENEEA. DNA for the CDR3: TGTGCCAGCAGCACGGACAGGGTTCTCGAGCAGTACTTC. It yields the protein CASSTDRVLEQYF.

This clone has at least ten counts. The rearrangement uses TRBV27 and TRBJ2-3, with 9 bases that match TRBD1. The CDR3 length is 15 residues. V shed 5 bases, J shed 6 bases, and the junction held 9 bases outside the gene matches. Germline V gene lookup returns CDR1 MNHEY and CDR2 SMNVEV (reference sequence). CDR3 loop: CASSPGQGRIDTQYF. The CDR3 DNA is TGTGCCAGCAGTCCGGGACAGGGAAGGATCGATACGCAGTATTTT.

The chain carries TRBV5-1 and TRBJ1-1, with 7 bases fitting TRBD1. Germline CDR1 reads SGHRS; CDR2 reads YFSETQ. The CDR3 has 11 residues. Unmatched junction bases numbered 4, after V lost 7 bases and J lost 7 bases. CDR3 protein: CASGQGVEAFF. CDR3 DNA: TGCGCCAGCGGCCAGGGGGTTGAAGCTTTCTTT.

The V and J genes are TRBV27 and TRBJ2-2; perhaps TRBD1 as D (6 bases). The length of the CDR3 is 15 residues. Trimming took 5 bases from V and 0 from J, leaving 10 bases between them. CDR1 is MNHEY, CDR2 SMNVEV, per germline (reference sequence). In nucleotides, the CDR3 is TGTGCCAGCAGTCCCGGGACAACGAACACCGGGGAGCTGTTTTTT. Its protein product is CASSPGTTNTGELFF.

This rearrangement joins TRBV9 to TRBJ1-3; no clear D. Germline V gives CDR1 SGDLS, CDR2 YYNGEE. This CDR3 is built from 13 residues. Trimming removed 0 bases from V and 5 bases from J, with 6 bases in between. This chain's CDR3 is CASSVELRNTIYF. The CDR3 DNA follows: TGTGCCAGCAGCGTAGAACTGCGAAACACCATATATTTT.

The chain joins TRBV6-5 to TRBJ1-4; 9 nucleotides align to TRBD1. CDR3 length: 14 residues. Germline V gene lookup returns CDR1 MNHEY and CDR2 SVGAGI. V lost 5 bases and J lost 11; bases outside the gene matches: 9. CDR3 in amino acids: CASSPTQGAQKLFF. As DNA, the CDR3 is TGTGCCAGCAGTCCGACACAGGGGGCGCAGAAACTGTTTTTT.

The chain combines TRBV27 with TRBJ1-5; 7 bases match TRBD1. This CDR3 contains 15 residues. Germline assignment: CDR1 MNHEY and CDR2 SMNVEV (reference sequence). Losses at the gene ends were 5 bases for V and 5 bases for J; bases not matched to a gene: 9. In DNA, the CDR3 is TGTGCCAGCAGTGCGGACAGGAACGATTATCAGCCCCAGCATTTT. Its translation: CASSADRNDYQPQHF.

The rearrangement joins TRBV6-6 to TRBJ1-2; tentatively, D is TRBD1 (6 bases). Germline CDR1 reads MNHNY; CDR2 reads SVGAGI (reference sequence). The V end lost 8 bases, the J end lost 5 bases, and 21 bases lay between the germline ends. This CDR3 contains 15 residues. CDR3 sequence reads: CASRPSEQGGYGYTF. The CDR3 DNA is TGTGCCAGCCGACCAAGTGAACAGGGAGGGTATGGCTACACCTTC.

J is TRBJ1-2 and V is TRBV6-5, with 7 bases fitting TRBD1. The CDR3 sequence is 15 residues long. Looked up from germline, CDR1 is MNHEY and CDR2 is SVGAGI. The V gene end was trimmed by 6 bases and the J gene end by 0 bases; junction bases not matched to a gene: 7. CDR3 sequence (DNA): TGTGCCAGCAGCACCCGGACAGGAGCTAACTATGGCTACACCTTC. This codes for CASSTRTGANYGYTF.

This sequence joins TRBV6-6 and TRBJ1-1, with 9 bases that match TRBD1. The CDR3 contains 16 residues. The germline gives CDR1 MNHNY, CDR2 SVGAGI (reference sequence). Losses at the gene ends were 5 bases for V and 6 bases for J; bases not matched to a gene: 13. The CDR3 reads CASSRPEGTGRAEAFF. CDR3 sequence (DNA): TGTGCCAGCAGTCGACCCGAAGGGACAGGGAGAGCTGAAGCTTTCTTT.

The gene calls are TRBV25-1 and TRBJ1-2; no clear D. Germline values: CDR1 MGHDK, CDR2 SYGVNS. The CDR3 is 12 amino acids. V lost 3 bases and J 8 bases, leaving 10 bases between the germline ends. The CDR3: CASSDGGIGYTF. In nucleotides, the CDR3 is TGTGCCAGCAGTGATGGAGGCATCGGCTACACCTTC.

The V call is TRBV4-3, the J call TRBJ2-7, with TRBD2 matching over 11 bases. CDR1 and CDR2 (germline): LGHNA, YSLEER. V gave up 4 bases and J gave up 2 bases; unmatched junction bases: 7. The CDR3 spans 16 residues. CDR3 loop: CASSPLAGGATYEQYF. Here the CDR3 DNA reads TGCGCCAGCAGCCCGTTAGCGGGGGGGGCCACCTACGAGCAGTACTTC.